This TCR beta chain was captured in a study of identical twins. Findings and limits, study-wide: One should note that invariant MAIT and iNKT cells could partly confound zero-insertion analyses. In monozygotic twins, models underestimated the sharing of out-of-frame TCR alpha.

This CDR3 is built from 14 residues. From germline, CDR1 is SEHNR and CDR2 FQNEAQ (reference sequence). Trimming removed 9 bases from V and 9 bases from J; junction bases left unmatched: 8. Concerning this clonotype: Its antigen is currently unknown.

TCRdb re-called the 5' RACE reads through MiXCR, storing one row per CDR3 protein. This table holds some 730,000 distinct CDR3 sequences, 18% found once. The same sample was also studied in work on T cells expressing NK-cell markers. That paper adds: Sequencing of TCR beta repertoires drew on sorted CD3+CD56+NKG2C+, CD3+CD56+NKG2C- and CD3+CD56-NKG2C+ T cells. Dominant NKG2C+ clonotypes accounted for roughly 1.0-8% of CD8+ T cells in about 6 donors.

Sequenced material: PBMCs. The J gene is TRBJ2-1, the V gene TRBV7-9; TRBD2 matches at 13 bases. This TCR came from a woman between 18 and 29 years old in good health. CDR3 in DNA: TGTGCCAGTCTCGGACTAGCGGGAGTAGTTGAGCAGTTCTTC. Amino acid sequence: CASLGLAGVVEQFF.